The rows below give T cell receptor beta chains drawn from one sample of a study of Ad26.COV2.S vaccination and SARS-CoV-2 variants. Only in-frame clones appear in the TCRdb table, and some are missing; sequencing was by immunoSEQ multiplex PCR. This sample has a few hundred thousand clones, with around 87% found just once. Sequences were derived from peripheral blood, sampled in a trial of Ad26.COV2.S vaccine versus placebo. The receptors originated from a person aged 18-65 years who received the Ad26.COV2.S COVID-19 vaccine or a placebo. The CDR3 runs from the conserved cysteine through the conserved F or W. Fields, in order: V gene, D gene, clone size, J gene, CDR3 DNA, CDR3 protein. D genes are given only for firm matches. Size is omitted from some rows. Given values are once, few, many or a class for expanded clones.

TRBV3-1/TRBV3-2,.,.,TRBJ2-5,TGTGCCAGCAGCCAATCGTTCGGGAGAGAGACCCAGTACTTC,CASSQSFGRETQYF
TRBV4-2,.,.,TRBJ1-3,TGTGCCAGCAGCCAAGATAAGGGGGGATACACCATATATTTT,CASSQDKGGYTIYF
TRBV6-5,TRBD1,.,TRBJ1-5,TGTGCCAGCGGGTCGGGGCGACAGGGCCATCAGCCCCAGCATTTT,CASGSGRQGHQPQHF
TRBV25-1,TRBD1,.,TRBJ1-2,TGTGCCAGCAGTGCAGGGGGTGGCTACACCTTC,CASSAGGGYTF
TRBV11-2,.,.,TRBJ1-1,TGTGCCAGCAGCCTTGCAGGGGCTTTGAACACTGAAGCTTTCTTT,CASSLAGALNTEAFF
TRBV27,.,.,TRBJ1-4,TGTGCCAGCAGTTTATCGGCCGAGGGGAGGGTAAGAAAACTGTTTTTT,CASSLSAEGRVRKLFF
TRBV30,TRBD1,.,TRBJ1-1,TGTGCCTGGAGTGCCCTGGACAGGGGAGCTTCGAACACTGAAGCTTTCTTT,CAWSALDRGASNTEAFF
TRBV7-9,TRBD1,.,TRBJ1-2,TGTGCCAGCAGCTCGGACAGGAACCCTAACTATGGCTACACCTTC,CASSSDRNPNYGYTF
TRBV5-1,.,.,TRBJ2-6,TGCGCCAGCAGCTACTACTCTGGGGCCAACGTCCTGACTTTC,CASSYYSGANVLTF
TRBV2,TRBD1,.,TRBJ2-3,TGTGCCAGCAGTGAAGGCAGGGGGCCAGATACGCAGTATTTT,CASSEGRGPDTQYF
TRBV9,.,.,TRBJ1-5,TGTGCCAGCAGCCCGAGCGGGGAAGATAATCAGCCCCAGCATTTT,CASSPSGEDNQPQHF
TRBV7-2,.,.,TRBJ2-5,TGTGCCAGCACCATGCTCAGTCAAGAGACCCAGTACTTC,CASTMLSQETQYF
TRBV6-5,.,.,TRBJ1-2,TGTGCCAGCAGACCCCAGGGAGAGGTGAACTATGGCTACACCTTC,CASRPQGEVNYGYTF
TRBV7-9,.,.,TRBJ2-5,TGTGCCAGCAGCCCCCTTACGGGGGCCCAGTACTTC,CASSPLTGAQYF
TRBV6-6,.,.,TRBJ1-1,TGTGCCAGCAGTTACCCGAATTCGGAAGCTTTCTTT,CASSYPNSEAFF
TRBV30,TRBD2,.,TRBJ2-1,TGTGCGTTGGGACTAGCTCCCAATGAGCAGTTCTTC,CALGLAPNEQFF
TRBV2,.,.,TRBJ2-3,TGTGCCATCGGTGTGGGGACAGATACGCAGTATTTT,CAIGVGTDTQYF
TRBV28,.,.,TRBJ1-5,TGTGCCAGCAGTTTCCGGGGGCTCTATAGCAATCAGCCCCAGCATTTT,CASSFRGLYSNQPQHF
TRBV6-4,.,.,TRBJ1-1,TGTGCCAGCAGTGAAGGGATGAACACTGAAGCTTTCTTT,CASSEGMNTEAFF
TRBV27,.,few,TRBJ2-7,TGTGCCAGCAGTTTACGTCGGGGGGCGTACGAGCAGTACTTC,CASSLRRGAYEQYF
TRBV30,.,.,TRBJ2-7,TGTGCCTGGAGTGTACGACGGACCGACAACGAGCAGTACTTC,CAWSVRRTDNEQYF
TRBV3-1/TRBV3-2,.,.,TRBJ2-1,TGTGCCAGCAGCCAAGGACTACTGAGCTCCTACAATGAGCAGTTCTTC,CASSQGLLSSYNEQFF
TRBV30,.,.,TRBJ2-7,TGTGCCTGGAGGTCCGGGACCGGAACCTACGAGCAGTACTTC,CAWRSGTGTYEQYF
TRBV7-2,TRBD1,.,TRBJ1-2,TGTGCCAGCAGCCCGCAACAGGGGGCTAACTATGGCTACACCTTC,CASSPQQGANYGYTF
TRBV4-1,TRBD2,.,TRBJ2-3,TGCGCCAGCAGCCCCCAGGGCGGGGGGGGCACAGATACGCAGTATTTT,CASSPQGGGGTDTQYF
TRBV5-4,.,.,TRBJ1-2,TGTGCCAGCAGCTTGGGGACGGCGGGCTTGAGCGGCTACACCTTC,CASSLGTAGLSGYTF
TRBV2,TRBD1,.,TRBJ1-4,TGTGCCAGCAATATACAGGGGGCTGGGGGTGAAAAACTGTTTTTT,CASNIQGAGGEKLFF
TRBV30,.,once,TRBJ1-5,TGTGCCTGGAGGGGTACTGAGAATCAGCCCCAGCATTTT,CAWRGTENQPQHF
TRBV30,.,.,TRBJ2-1,TGTGCCTGCGGGACCAAAGGGGGGGATGAGCAGTTCTTC,CACGTKGGDEQFF
TRBV10-3,.,.,TRBJ1-3,TGTGCCATCACTTCGGACAGTGCCGGAAACACCATATATTTT,CAITSDSAGNTIYF
TRBV12-3/TRBV12-4,.,.,TRBJ2-5,TGTGCCAGCAGTCCGGTTGGAGAGACCCAGTACTTC,CASSPVGETQYF
TRBV6-5,TRBD1,.,TRBJ2-7,TGTGCCAGCAGTTACAGGACAGGACTTGACGAGCAGTACTTC,CASSYRTGLDEQYF
TRBV11-2,.,once,TRBJ1-2,TGTGCCAGCAGCCCGGCCCCACCCTATGGCTACACCTTC,CASSPAPPYGYTF
TRBV3-1/TRBV3-2,.,.,TRBJ2-1,TGTGCCAGCAGCCAAGAGGGGAAACGCTACAATGAGCAGTTCTTC,CASSQEGKRYNEQFF
TRBV11-2,TRBD2,.,TRBJ2-1,TGTGCCAGCAGTCAAAGCGGGAGCTCCTACAATGAGCAGTTCTTC,CASSQSGSSYNEQFF
TRBV10-2,.,.,TRBJ2-1,TGCGCCAGCAGTAAAGGCGGCCTCTCCTACAATGAGCAGTTCTTC,CASSKGGLSYNEQFF
TRBV27,.,.,TRBJ1-2,TGTGCCAGCAGTTTCGCGGCACACGGAGGGTTGGGGGGCTACACCTTC,CASSFAAHGGLGGYTF
TRBV7-7,TRBD2,.,TRBJ2-5,TGTGCTAGCAGCTTAGCGGGTGTGGGCTTGCAAGAGACCCAGTACTTC,CASSLAGVGLQETQYF
TRBV7-3,.,.,TRBJ2-1,TGTGCCAGCAGCGAGGACGGACTCTCCTACAATGAGCAGTTCTTC,CASSEDGLSYNEQFF
TRBV19,.,.,TRBJ2-7,TGTGCCAGTAGTATAACACCCTACGGGCTAGGCGAGCAGTACTTC,CASSITPYGLGEQYF
TRBV28,.,.,TRBJ2-7,TGTGCCAGCAGTTTGACAGCAGCGGAGCAGTACTTC,CASSLTAAEQYF
TRBV27,.,.,TRBJ1-1,TGTGCCAGCAGTCGCCGTTCGTACACTGAAGCTTTCTTT,CASSRRSYTEAFF
TRBV6-2/TRBV6-3,.,.,TRBJ2-1,TGTGCCAGCAGTTACTGGGGGGTTACCGGCGACAATGAGCAGTTCTTC,CASSYWGVTGDNEQFF
TRBV27,.,.,TRBJ1-5,TGTGCCAGCAGTTTCCAGGGGATTAGCAATCAGCCCCAGCATTTT,CASSFQGISNQPQHF
TRBV12-3/TRBV12-4,.,.,TRBJ2-3,TGTGCCACCGGGAGGGGGCAGATAGATACGCAGTATTTT,CATGRGQIDTQYF
TRBV12-3/TRBV12-4,.,.,TRBJ2-5,TGTGCCAGCAGCCCTGATGTTCGAGAGACCCAGTACTTC,CASSPDVRETQYF
TRBV5-4,TRBD2,once,TRBJ2-7,TGTGCCAGCAGCTTACTAGCGGGGGGGGGCGAGCAGTACTTC,CASSLLAGGGEQYF
TRBV5-1,TRBD1,.,TRBJ2-1,TGCGCCAGCAGCCCCCAGGGCCGGACAGGGGGGAATGAGCAGTTCTTC,CASSPQGRTGGNEQFF
TRBV5-8,.,.,TRBJ1-2,TGTGCCAGCAGCTTATCGACAGCTAACTATGGCTACACCTTC,CASSLSTANYGYTF
TRBV19,TRBD2,once,TRBJ2-7,TGTGCCAGTAGTATAAGCGGGCTAGCGGATTCCTACGAGCAGTACTTC,CASSISGLADSYEQYF
TRBV7-9,.,.,TRBJ1-1,TGTGCCAGCAGCGCTACAGGGAACACTGAAGCTTTCTTT,CASSATGNTEAFF
TRBV11-2,.,.,TRBJ2-7,TGTGCCAGCAGCTTAGGGGGTGTGCAGTACTTC,CASSLGGVQYF
TRBV11-2,.,many,TRBJ1-3,TGTGCCAGCAGCCATATCTTATCTGGAAACACCATATATTTT,CASSHILSGNTIYF
TRBV7-9,.,once,TRBJ1-1,TGTGCCAGCAGCTTATTGACCCTCACTGAAGCTTTCTTT,CASSLLTLTEAFF
TRBV11-2,.,.,TRBJ2-2,TGTGCCAGCAGCTGCGTCTTCAGGGGTTGCGGGGAGCTGTTTTTT,CASSCVFRGCGELFF
TRBV24-1,TRBD1,.,TRBJ1-5,TGTGCCACCAGTGATTTGGGACAGGTGGTGACTCAGCCCCAGCATTTT,CATSDLGQVVTQPQHF
TRBV12-5,TRBD1,.,TRBJ1-3,TGTGCTAGTGGTTTGGGTACAGGGGTCGGAAACACCATATATTTT,CASGLGTGVGNTIYF